Described below is a single T cell receptor beta chain sequence and its context. In the source study's methods: Scientists estimated how many nucleated cells there were by amplifying reference gene primers. Assay used: immunoSEQ multiplex PCR; TCRdb lists only in-frame clones, some missing. Clone size and V and J calls were adopted from that table, with D and trimming inferred from the DNA. Here the sample spans under 250,000 clones, just under 90% being singletons. The data derive from a study of blood T cell repertoires in COVID-19. Turning to the study itself: Specimens from acute and convalescent COVID-19 originated in the United States, Italy and Spain.

Germline V CDR1 and CDR2: ENHRY, SYGVKD. This CDR3 is 12 amino acids long. The germline V and J ends were trimmed by 7 bases and 6 bases, with 12 bases remaining between them. Seattle-derived patients entered the study during active infection and were followed longitudinally. The origin of this receptor is a man in his thirties or forties with COVID-19, enrolled during active disease. J is TRBJ1-2 and V is TRBV10-3, with TRBD1 as a possible D gene (6 bases). Sequenced sample: peripheral blood. This CDR3 is CAITSGGDGYTF. CDR3 sequence (DNA): TGTGCCATCACATCGGGGGGCGATGGCTACACCTTC.